This entry concerns a single T cell receptor beta chain. What it binds is unknown. The data are from a study of T-cell reconstitution after alpha-beta-depleted transplantation in children. Regarding the study as a whole: The authors attributed T-cell counts and diversity one year after transplant mostly to newly produced T cells. Some patients' high day-60 TCRbeta diversity was traced to surviving recipient T cells and thymic progenitors.

Unique molecular identifiers were incorporated during preparation of the TCRbeta library. Each CDR3 protein gets one entry after TCRdb re-called the PCR reads with MiXCR. The sample has about 200,000 distinct CDR3 sequences, 5.5% to 7% seen once. Germline V gives CDR1 LGHNA, CDR2 YSLEER. V shed 2 bases and J 2 bases; nucleotides not matched to a gene: 9. This CDR3 comprises 17 residues. The source is a boy aged 2 to 10 with acute lymphoblastic leukemia, due to receive a stem cell transplant. The gene calls are TRBV4-3 and TRBJ2-7, with 10 bases aligning to TRBD2. This specimen was PBMCs, taken before TCRalphabeta/CD19-depleted stem cell transplant. CDR3 nucleotide sequence: TGCGCCAGCAGCCAACACGCCGGGACTAGCGAGGCCTACGAGCAGTACTTC. Translated, it gives CASSQHAGTSEAYEQYF.